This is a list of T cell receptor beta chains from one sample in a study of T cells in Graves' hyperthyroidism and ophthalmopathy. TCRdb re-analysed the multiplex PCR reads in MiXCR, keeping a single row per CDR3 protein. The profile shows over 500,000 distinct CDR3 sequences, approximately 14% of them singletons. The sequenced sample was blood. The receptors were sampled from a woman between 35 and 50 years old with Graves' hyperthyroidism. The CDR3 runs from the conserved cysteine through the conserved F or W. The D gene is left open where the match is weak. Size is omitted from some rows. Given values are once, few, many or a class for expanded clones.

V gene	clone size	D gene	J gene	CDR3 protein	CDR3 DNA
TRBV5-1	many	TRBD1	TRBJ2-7	CASSPGTGGGEQYF	TGCGCCAGCAGCCCAGGGACAGGGGGCGGCGAGCAGTACTTC
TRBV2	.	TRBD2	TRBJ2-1	CASSGIGGGGVGNEQFF	TGTGCCAGCAGTGGAATAGGGGGCGGGGGGGTTGGGAATGAGCAGTTCTTC
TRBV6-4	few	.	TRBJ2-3	CASSARTTDTQYF	TGTGCCAGCAGTGCCAGGACCACAGATACGCAGTATTTT
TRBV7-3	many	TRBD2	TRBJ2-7	CASSPLPGGEQYF	TGTGCCAGCAGCCCCCTGCCCGGGGGGGAGCAGTACTTC
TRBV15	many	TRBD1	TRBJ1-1	CATSAPSTGYFPEAFF	TGTGCCACCAGCGCACCATCGACAGGGTATTTCCCTGAAGCTTTCTTT
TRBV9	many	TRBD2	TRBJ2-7	CASSVGGTSVYEQYF	TGTGCCAGCAGCGTAGGGGGGACTAGTGTCTACGAGCAGTACTTC
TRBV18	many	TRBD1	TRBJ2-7	CASSPQGVEQYF	TGTGCCAGCTCGCCCCAGGGGGTTGAGCAGTACTTC
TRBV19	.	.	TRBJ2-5	CASSIGSGGVQETQYF	TGTGCCAGTAGTATAGGGTCCGGGGGAGTCCAAGAGACCCAGTACTTC
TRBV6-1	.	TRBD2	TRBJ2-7	CASSLTGEGRYEQYF	TGTGCCAGCAGTCTTACGGGGGAGGGCCGTTACGAGCAGTACTTC
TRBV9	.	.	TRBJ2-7	CASSVAGAATYEQYF	TGTGCCAGCAGCGTAGCTGGGGCAGCTACCTACGAGCAGTACTTC
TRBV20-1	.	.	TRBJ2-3	CSTIRRAVGTDTQYF	TGCAGTACCATCAGGAGGGCTGTCGGGACAGATACGCAGTATTTT
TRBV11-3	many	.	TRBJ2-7	CASSLDWPETYEQYF	TGTGCCAGCAGCTTAGATTGGCCCGAGACCTACGAGCAGTACTTC
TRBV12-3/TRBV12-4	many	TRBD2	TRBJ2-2	CASSSTSGRTTGELFF	TGTGCCAGCAGTTCGACTAGCGGGAGAACCACCGGGGAGCTGTTTTTT
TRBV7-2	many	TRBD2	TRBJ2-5	CASSSTSGGIETQYF	TGTGCCAGCAGCTCCACTAGCGGGGGGATAGAGACCCAGTACTTC
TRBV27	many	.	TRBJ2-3	CASSWDRSRSGTQYF	TGTGCCAGCAGTTGGGACCGGTCGAGGTCAGGTACGCAGTATTTT
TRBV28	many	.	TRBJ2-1	CASSSGPPHEQFF	TGTGCCAGCAGTTCGGGACCCCCACATGAGCAGTTCTTC
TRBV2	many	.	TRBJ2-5	CASSWSRGEQETQYF	TGTGCCAGCAGTTGGTCAAGGGGTGAACAAGAGACCCAGTACTTC
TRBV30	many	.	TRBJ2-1	CAWSVGQAPQFF	TGTGCCTGGAGTGTCGGGCAAGCTCCGCAGTTCTTC
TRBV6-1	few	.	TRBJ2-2	CASDREGTGELFF	TGTGCCTCGGACAGGGAGGGCACCGGGGAGCTGTTTTTT
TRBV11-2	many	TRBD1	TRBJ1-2	CASSKGQGNYGYTF	TGTGCCAGCAGCAAGGGACAGGGGAACTATGGCTACACCTTC